The rows below give T cell receptor beta chains drawn from one sample of a study of vaccination and CD4 T cells after COVID-19. Antigens for these TCRs are unknown. TCRdb used MiXCR to reprocess the PCR reads, holding one entry per CDR3 protein. The sample shows 20,000 or so distinct CDR3 sequences, roughly 50% of them seen only once. The sample consisted of CD4+ T cells from blood, cultured in vitro, taken after SARS-CoV-2 vaccination. These receptors all stem from a human donor who had recovered from COVID-19. CDR3s include the opening cysteine and the closing phenylalanine or tryptophan. D genes are given only for firm matches. Clone size is not always given. Where it is, it says once, few, many or a class for expanded clones.

>few|TRBV4-1|TRBJ1-2|.
TGCGCCAGCAGCCAGCTCACAAAGGGACGGGACGATGGCTACACCTTC
CASSQLTKGRDDGYTF
>few|TRBV6-1|TRBJ1-6|.
TGTGCCAGCACCAGAGCCAGGGACTCCTATAATTCACCCCTCCACTTT
CASTRARDSYNSPLHF
>.|TRBV2|TRBJ1-5|.
TGTGCCAGCAGGGAGAATAGCAATCAGCCCCAGCATTTT
CASRENSNQPQHF
>.|TRBV6-4|TRBJ1-2|.
TGTGCCAGCAGTGCCAAGCCCCAGAGGGCCGATGGCTACACCTTC
CASSAKPQRADGYTF
>few|TRBV7-8|TRBJ2-7|.
TGTGCCAGCAGCTTCGGCAATTTTGCGTCCTACGAGCAGTACTTC
CASSFGNFASYEQYF
>.|TRBV12-3/TRBV12-4|TRBJ2-5|TRBD1
TGTGCCAGCAGCCTGAGCGTAGGGGGCGAGCAAGAGACCCAGTACTTC
CASSLSVGGEQETQYF
>medium-sized|TRBV7-2|TRBJ2-7|TRBD2
TGTGCCAGCAGCTTCGACGGGACTAGCGGAACCTACGAGCAGTACTTC
CASSFDGTSGTYEQYF
>once|TRBV11-2|TRBJ1-2|.
TGTGCCAGCAGCCTGAACCCGGGGGGCGGCGGCTACACCTTC
CASSLNPGGGGYTF
>.|TRBV19|TRBJ2-6|TRBD2
TGTGCCAGTAGTATTTTGGGTTTTAGCGGGGTGACTAAGGGATCTGGGGCCAACGTCCTGACTTTC
CASSILGFSGVTKGSGANVLTF
>once|TRBV7-2|TRBJ2-2|.
TGTGCCAGCAGCTTAGCTAGCAGGGGGAACACCGGGGAGCTGTTTTTT
CASSLASRGNTGELFF
>few|TRBV7-2|TRBJ2-1|TRBD1
TGTGCCAGCAGCTTAGTCTCCGGACAGGTGCAACGGGAGCAGTTCTTC
CASSLVSGQVQREQFF
>.|TRBV28|TRBJ1-2|.
TGTGCCAGCACCCCCACCGGGGCTGGCTATGGCTACACCTTC
CASTPTGAGYGYTF
>few|TRBV7-2|TRBJ1-5|.
TGTGCCAGCAGCTTAACTGGGACTCCGGGGGGTCAGCCCCAGCATTTT
CASSLTGTPGGQPQHF
>.|TRBV20-1|TRBJ2-7|.
TGCAGTGCTAGACTGACCGGCGAGCAGTACTTC
CSARLTGEQYF
>few|TRBV6-5|TRBJ2-1|TRBD2
TGTGCCAGCAGTTCCGGGACTAGCGGATACAATGAGCAGTTCTTC
CASSSGTSGYNEQFF
>.|TRBV11-2|TRBJ2-1|TRBD2
TGTGCCAGCAGTCCTATGGGGGTAGCGGGATCCTACAATGAGCAGTTCTTC
CASSPMGVAGSYNEQFF
>.|TRBV28|TRBJ2-7|.
TGTGCCAGCACCATATCCTACGAGCAGTACTTC
CASTISYEQYF
>.|TRBV24-1|TRBJ2-1|TRBD2
TGTGCCACCAGTGATCCCAAGAGACTAGCGGGAGATCGCAATGAGCAGTTCTTC
CATSDPKRLAGDRNEQFF
>once|TRBV5-6|TRBJ2-1|TRBD2
TGTGCCAGCAGCCTTCGAGGGACTAGCGGGGCAAAAGGGTTCTTC
CASSLRGTSGAKGFF
>.|TRBV29-1|TRBJ2-1|TRBD1
TGCAGCGTGAAGGGGGACAGATACAATGAGCAGTTCTTC
CSVKGDRYNEQFF
>few|TRBV7-8|TRBJ1-6|TRBD1
TGTGCCAGCAGCTCACACGGGACAGAGAATTCACCCCTCCACTTT
CASSSHGTENSPLHF
>.|TRBV10-3|TRBJ2-7|.
TGTGCCATCGGGACGACAGGACGCTACGAGCAGTACTTC
CAIGTTGRYEQYF
>few|TRBV20-1|TRBJ2-7|.
TGCAGTGCTAGAGATAAGGGCTTCTCCTACGAGCAGTACTTC
CSARDKGFSYEQYF
>.|TRBV20-1|TRBJ2-7|.
TGCAGTGCTAGCAAACCAACAGGGTTAAACGAGCAGTACTTC
CSASKPTGLNEQYF
>.|TRBV10-3|TRBJ2-2|.
TGTGCCACACAACTGGGGCAGACGAACACCGGGGAGCTGTTTTTT
CATQLGQTNTGELFF
>few|TRBV27|TRBJ1-5|.
TGTGCCAGCAGCCGGGCGCGGCCGGACCGAAGGAGCAATCAGCCCCAGCATTTT
CASSRARPDRRSNQPQHF